This TCR beta chain emerged from a study of memory CD8 T cells in hepatitis C reinfection (dated by TCRdb to about 2017). In the study overall: Three donors spontaneously resolved two consecutive HCV infections, while two donors cleared a primary infection but became chronically infected after reinfection. HCV reinfection was defined as a positive HCV RNA test following two negative tests taken at least 60 days apart. Samples for the late or post reinfection time point were taken from 12 to 24 weeks after reinfection was detected. The TCR beta repertoire of virus-specific CD8 T cells was tracked longitudinally in 4 or 5 donors across an HCV reinfection episode. Between about 2008 and 2012, a few reinfection cases with stored pre-reinfection samples were identified. In the reinfection study, participants who had resolved a prior HCV infection were followed every 3 months. What the work shows at the level of the full study, not this receptor alone: With only four to six donors, the study could not reach definitive conclusions about public clonotypes linked to secondary clearance.

In regard to this clone: The antigen this receptor binds is unknown. Base qualities are not recorded, but no much larger clone differs from it by a single base.

The sample's time point, from its label and the paper: late/post reinfection, 12 to 24 weeks after detection. Sorted cells were sequenced directly ex vivo, without in vitro expansion prior to TCR sequencing. The donors were people who inject drugs and were enrolled in the Montreal Acute Hepatitis C Cohort Study (HEPCO) in Canada. Total naive CD8 T cells, sorted as viable CD3+ CD8+ CD45RO-, came from a couple of donors at all three reinfection time points as controls. Before sorting, cryopreserved peripheral blood mononuclear cells were thawed and used as the source for purifying CD8 T cells. Negative selection with the MACS CD8+ T cell Isolation Kit was used to enrich CD8 T cells. Cells were sorted on a BD FACSAria II sorter using FACSDiva software, and FlowJo was used for data analysis. Libraries were built with the immunoSEQ multiplex PCR assay. Genomic DNA was pulled from the sorted cells, and the automated high-throughput method of Adaptive Biotechnologies was used to sequence the TCR beta V, D and J regions. CDR3 regions were amplified with a two-step, bias-controlled multiplex PCR. Amplified TCR beta libraries were sequenced on an Illumina instrument. In the source study's methods: Demultiplexed reads were processed to lower amplification and sequencing bias, and the IMGT database was used to assign CDR3 sequences to gene families. ImmunoSEQ software version 2.0 was used to analyze repertoire data. Out-of-frame sequences and sequences containing stop codons in the CDR3 were removed from the clonotype lists. Clonotypes with a frequency below 0.01% were excluded because such low-frequency clonotypes corresponded to less than one cell. Richness was calculated by dividing observed richness by the number of input cells, and evenness was calculated by dividing Shannon entropy by the log of observed richness. Simpson diversity and Morisita-Horn overlap indices were used to quantify repertoire diversity and similarity between time points. Each clonotype was placed into one of four groups: dominant (>1%), sub-dominant (0.5-0.99%), low abundance (0.1-0.49%) or lowest abundance (<0.1%). The germline index was obtained by subtracting total nucleotide additions from total CDR3 length and then dividing the result by total CDR3 length. Sourced from immuneACCESS, this table was stored by TCRdb with only in-frame sequences that have V and J called. A share of the clones is absent; for the studies checked, an unresolved V gene accounts for under half, and the remainder has no known explanation. V, J and clone size are taken as reported in that table, and D and trimming were inferred from the DNA itself. Across this sample there are tens of thousands of clones, with approximately 89% seen only once. The ten top clones hold 0.65% to 0.9% of the sample.

The CDR3 holds 15 amino acids from the cysteine to the phenylalanine. The entry retains the CDR3 DNA only, 45 bases that are in frame from base 1. The trim is 1 base for V and 3 bases for J, with a gap of 11 bases between the germline ends. Sequences SGHDT (CDR1) and YYEEEE (CDR2) are obtained from the germline V gene. This receptor was taken from a young man with hepatitis C virus infection. The chain links TRBV5-6 with TRBJ1-5; TRBD1 could be the D gene, as 6 bases match. Input material: naive CD8+ T cells sorted from blood. The sample's cell subset or site, from its label and the paper: total naive CD8+CD45RO- T cells. The CDR3 protein is CASSLWAGVNQPQHF. The DNA sequence is as follows: TGTGCCAGCAGCTTGTGGGCAGGGGTCAATCAGCCCCAGCATTTT.